This TCR beta chain comes out of a study of cytomegalovirus exposure and HLA in healthy donors. General study results and limits: The study recorded 164 TCR beta chains that were cytomegalovirus-associated.

The PCR had 60 Vbeta and 13 Jbeta primers. The table came from immunoSEQ multiplex PCR; TCRdb's copy has only in-frame clones and leaves some out. Found here are about 220,000 clones, 82% of them singletons; the top ten hold 5% to 6%. This clone was counted a few times. Its matching antigen is unknown. The V gene's germline CDR1 is SGDLS and CDR2 YYNGEE. V was shortened by 0 bases and J by 4 bases, with 10 bases between the two germline ends. The CDR3 is 14 residues long. This clonotype was sampled from a woman aged 40 to 55 in good health and CMV-seropositive. The gene calls are TRBV9 and TRBJ1-2, with no clear D. The sequenced material came from PBMCs. The chain's CDR3 is CASSVGQEGYGYTF. The CDR3 nucleotides read TGTGCCAGCAGCGTAGGCCAGGAGGGCTATGGCTACACCTTC.